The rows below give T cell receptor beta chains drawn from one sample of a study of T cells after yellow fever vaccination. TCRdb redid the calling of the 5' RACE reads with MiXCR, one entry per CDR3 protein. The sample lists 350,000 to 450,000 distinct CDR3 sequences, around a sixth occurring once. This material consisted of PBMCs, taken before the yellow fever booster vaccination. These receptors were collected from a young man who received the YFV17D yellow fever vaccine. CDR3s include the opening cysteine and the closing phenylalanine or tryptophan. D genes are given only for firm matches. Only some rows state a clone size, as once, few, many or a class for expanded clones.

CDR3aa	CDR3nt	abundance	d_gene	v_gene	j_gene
CATYDRATGNTIYF	TGTGCCACCTACGACAGGGCAACTGGAAACACCATATATTTT	few	TRBD1	TRBV10-3	TRBJ1-3
CASSQERGYNEQFF	TGTGCCAGCAGCCAAGAACGAGGGTACAATGAGCAGTTCTTC	-	-	TRBV14	TRBJ2-1
CASSFLDPNTQYF	TGTGCCAGCAGTTTCCTGGACCCCAATACGCAGTATTTT	few	-	TRBV6-6	TRBJ2-3
CASNRQEQETQYF	TGTGCCAGCAACCGACAGGAACAAGAGACCCAGTACTTC	many	-	TRBV2	TRBJ2-5
CASSGLAGETQYF	TGTGCCAGCAGCGGACTAGCGGGTGAGACCCAGTACTTC	few	TRBD2	TRBV7-2	TRBJ2-5
CASSSYRGQSINTEAFF	TGTGCCAGCAGCTCCTACCGGGGACAGTCAATCAACACTGAAGCTTTCTTT	few	TRBD1	TRBV7-9	TRBJ1-1
CASSQVPAWRYSNQPQHF	TGTGCCAGCAGCCAAGTACCCGCGTGGCGATATAGCAATCAGCCCCAGCATTTT	few	-	TRBV4-2	TRBJ1-5
CASSLGSSLNTEAFF	TGTGCCAGCAGCTTAGGGTCCAGCCTGAACACTGAAGCTTTCTTT	-	-	TRBV7-6	TRBJ1-1
CASSPLYQGLGETQYF	TGCGCCAGCAGTCCCCTCTACCAGGGTCTTGGCGAGACCCAGTACTTC	few	-	TRBV23-1	TRBJ2-5
CSSNFGGAYASTQYF	TGCAGTTCCAATTTCGGGGGGGCTTACGCGAGTACGCAGTATTTT	few	TRBD2	TRBV20-1	TRBJ2-3
CASSLGSGFQPQHF	TGTGCCAGCAGCTTAGGTTCGGGATTCCAGCCCCAGCATTTT	-	-	TRBV7-2	TRBJ1-5
CSAIRDNYGYTF	TGCAGTGCTATCAGAGATAACTATGGCTACACCTTC	-	-	TRBV20-1	TRBJ1-2
CASPKQKTGELFF	TGTGCCAGCCCCAAGCAGAAGACCGGGGAGCTGTTTTTT	few	-	TRBV7-9	TRBJ2-2
CASSPETSGEDTQYF	TGTGCCAGCAGTCCAGAGACTAGCGGGGAAGATACGCAGTATTTT	few	TRBD2	TRBV12-3/TRBV12-4	TRBJ2-3
CASSSPGQGSGELFF	TGTGCCAGCAGTTCACCGGGACAGGGGAGCGGGGAGCTGTTTTTT	-	TRBD1	TRBV6-5	TRBJ2-2
CASSPLVSSGNTIYF	TGTGCCAGCTCCCCTTTGGTGAGCTCTGGAAACACCATATATTTT	-	-	TRBV7-2	TRBJ1-3
CASMGGASGPNEQFF	TGTGCCAGCATGGGAGGGGCTAGCGGGCCCAATGAGCAGTTCTTC	-	TRBD2	TRBV2	TRBJ2-1
CASSLTRQTEAFF	TGTGCCAGCAGCTTAACCCGACAGACTGAAGCTTTCTTT	few	-	TRBV7-2	TRBJ1-1
CASSPEAGAEAFF	TGTGCCAGCAGCCCGGAGGCCGGGGCTGAAGCTTTCTTT	many	-	TRBV7-2	TRBJ1-1
CASSQDRIGRATRNEQFF	TGCGCCAGCAGCCAAGACCGAATTGGCAGGGCCACTCGGAATGAGCAGTTCTTC	-	-	TRBV4-3	TRBJ2-1